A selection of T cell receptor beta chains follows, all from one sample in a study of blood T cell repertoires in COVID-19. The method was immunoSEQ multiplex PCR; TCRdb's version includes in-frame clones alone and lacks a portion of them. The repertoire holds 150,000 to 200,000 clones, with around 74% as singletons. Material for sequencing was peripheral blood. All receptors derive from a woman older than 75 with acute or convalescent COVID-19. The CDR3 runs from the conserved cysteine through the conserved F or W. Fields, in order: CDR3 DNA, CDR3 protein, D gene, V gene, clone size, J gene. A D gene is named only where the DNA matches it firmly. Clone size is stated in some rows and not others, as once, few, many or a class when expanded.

TGTGCCAGCAGCTTCCGGGGAGGGGGTGGTTCACCCCTCCACTTT,CASSFRGGGGSPLHF,.,TRBV9,.,TRBJ1-6
TGTGCCAGCAGTCCAAACCAGTACCAAGAGACCCAGTACTTC,CASSPNQYQETQYF,.,TRBV6-6,.,TRBJ2-5
TGTGCCAGCAGCCAAGGAGGGAACGGAAACACCATATATTTT,CASSQGGNGNTIYF,.,TRBV3-1/TRBV3-2,few,TRBJ1-3
TGTGCCAGCAGCTTCTCAGGGTTCTCCTACAATGAGCAGTTCTTC,CASSFSGFSYNEQFF,.,TRBV5-4,.,TRBJ2-1
TGTGCCAGCAGTGTGGGTCAGCCGGGAAGGCAGCCCCAGCATTTT,CASSVGQPGRQPQHF,.,TRBV2,.,TRBJ1-5
TGCGCCAGCAGTGAGTCCCCTGCGGGGTTGGGTGCAGATACGCAGTATTTT,CASSESPAGLGADTQYF,.,TRBV10-1,.,TRBJ2-3
TGCGCCAGCAGCTCACCGGGACTAGCTTCGGTGAATGAGCAGTTCTTC,CASSSPGLASVNEQFF,TRBD2,TRBV5-1,.,TRBJ2-1
TGTGCCAGCAGCCCGAATTTTGGGACTAGCAGATACAATGAGCAGTTCTTC,CASSPNFGTSRYNEQFF,TRBD2,TRBV7-2,.,TRBJ2-1
TGTGCCAGCAACCCGGGAATTACTGGGACAGGGGGCAAGGAGACCCAGTACTTC,CASNPGITGTGGKETQYF,TRBD1,TRBV7-9,few,TRBJ2-5
TGTGCCAGCAGTGAAGGGGGACTAGCGCCCTACGAGCAGTACTTC,CASSEGGLAPYEQYF,TRBD2,TRBV6-1,few,TRBJ2-7
TGTGCCACCTCCGGACAGGGGGCGGTTCAGCCCCAGCATTTT,CATSGQGAVQPQHF,TRBD1,TRBV24-1,.,TRBJ1-5
TGTGCCAGTGGTTCGGGGAGAGCGGGAGAGACCCAGTACTTC,CASGSGRAGETQYF,.,TRBV2,.,TRBJ2-5
TGTGCCAGCAGCTTGGTTTCTTCGGGGGTTGGAGCTTTCTTT,CASSLVSSGVGAFF,.,TRBV7-8,once,TRBJ1-1
TGCAGCGTTGGGACATGGGGTGGGAATGAGCAGTTCTTC,CSVGTWGGNEQFF,.,TRBV29-1,.,TRBJ2-1
TGCGCCAGCAGCTTGGGACATCAGAACACTGAAGCTTTCTTT,CASSLGHQNTEAFF,.,TRBV5-1,few,TRBJ1-1
TGTGCCAGCAGCGCTAGGGACAGTCGTTGGCCCCTCCACTTT,CASSARDSRWPLHF,TRBD1,TRBV13,.,TRBJ1-6
TGCGCCAGCAGCCCACATATACAGGGTCACGGCTACACCTTC,CASSPHIQGHGYTF,.,TRBV5-1,.,TRBJ1-2
TGTGCCATCACCGGGTGGGGGGGCGAGCAGTACTTC,CAITGWGGEQYF,TRBD2,TRBV10-3,.,TRBJ2-7
TGTGCCAGCAGCCGGTCCTACGAGCAGTACTTC,CASSRSYEQYF,.,TRBV7-9,.,TRBJ2-7
TGTGCCAGCAGCTTAGGAATCGGGACAGCCCTCGGGGGCTACACCTTC,CASSLGIGTALGGYTF,TRBD1,TRBV7-9,.,TRBJ1-2
TGCGCCAGCAGCCGCAGCAGGACAGGGGGCTTTGGGGAACTTTTGCATTTT,CASSRSRTGGFGELLHF,TRBD1,TRBV4-3,.,TRBJ1-5
TGCAGCGCGCGTAGAGAGAGCTCCTACGAGCAGTACTTC,CSARRESSYEQYF,.,TRBV29-1,.,TRBJ2-7
TGTGCCAGCAGCTTAGCAGTGGGACAGAGCTCCTACGAGCAGTACTTC,CASSLAVGQSSYEQYF,TRBD1,TRBV7-2,.,TRBJ2-7
TGTGCCAGTAGTATCAGGGGGCGGGAGACCCAGTACTTC,CASSIRGRETQYF,TRBD1,TRBV19,.,TRBJ2-5
TGTGCCAGCAGTTTATCCGGGACAGGGCCACCGAACACCGGGGAGCTGTTTTTT,CASSLSGTGPPNTGELFF,TRBD1,TRBV27,.,TRBJ2-2
TGTGCCAGCAGCGGGAAGTTCGGGGGACAGTTGAACACTGAAGCTTTCTTT,CASSGKFGGQLNTEAFF,TRBD1,TRBV3-1/TRBV3-2,.,TRBJ1-1
TGTGCCAGCAGCTTAATCGGGAGTCAGCCCCAGCATTTT,CASSLIGSQPQHF,.,TRBV7-2,.,TRBJ1-5
TGTGCCAGCAGCCCCAGGACAGACCTAAGGTCTGGCGGCTACACCTTC,CASSPRTDLRSGGYTF,.,TRBV14,once,TRBJ1-2
TGTGCCATCAGTGAGCCAGACAGACATTCTAACTATGGCTACACCTTC,CAISEPDRHSNYGYTF,.,TRBV10-3,.,TRBJ1-2
TGTGCCAGCAGCTTGAGACTAGAGCAGTACTTC,CASSLRLEQYF,.,TRBV28,once,TRBJ2-7
TGTGCCAGTAGTATAGCGAGAGGAGCAGAGAACACCGGGGAGCTGTTTTTT,CASSIARGAENTGELFF,.,TRBV19,.,TRBJ2-2
TGCGCCAGCAGCCCCAAGAGATTAGCGGGAGGGCCATTAGTTCCAGATACGCAGTATTTT,CASSPKRLAGGPLVPDTQYF,TRBD2,TRBV5-1,.,TRBJ2-3
TGTGCCAGCTCACCCATTCCGGGAGGGAACACCGGGGAGCTGTTTTTT,CASSPIPGGNTGELFF,TRBD2,TRBV18,few,TRBJ2-2
TGTGCCACCAGTAGCGGGAGTCGACCAGAGACCCAGTACTTC,CATSSGSRPETQYF,TRBD2,TRBV24-1,.,TRBJ2-5
TGTGCCAGCAGCCTGTCCCCCCTCCAGCCCCAGCATTTT,CASSLSPLQPQHF,.,TRBV7-2,few,TRBJ1-5
TGTGCTAGTGGACTTACCATCGGGGGGACGATCCAAGAGACCCAGTACTTC,CASGLTIGGTIQETQYF,TRBD2,TRBV12-5,.,TRBJ2-5
TGTGCCAGCAGCCAAGACCTTGCGGCAGATACGCAGTATTTT,CASSQDLAADTQYF,.,TRBV3-1/TRBV3-2,many,TRBJ2-3
TGTGCCAGCAGCTCAACGGACAGAACCTACGAGCAGTACTTC,CASSSTDRTYEQYF,.,TRBV7-8,.,TRBJ2-7
TGTGCCAGCAGTTTGGGGGGAGGTCGTGAAAAACTGTTTTTT,CASSLGGGREKLFF,.,TRBV28,.,TRBJ1-4
TGTGCCAGCAGCCGTTACGAATTCTTAACAGGGATCACTGAAGCTTTCTTT,CASSRYEFLTGITEAFF,.,TRBV5-8,.,TRBJ1-1
TGTGCCAGCAGACATGACAGCTCCTACGAGCAGTACTTC,CASRHDSSYEQYF,.,TRBV28,.,TRBJ2-7
TGTGCCAGCAGCATAACAGGGGGCGCGGACAATGAGCAGTTCTTC,CASSITGGADNEQFF,TRBD1,TRBV7-3,.,TRBJ2-1
TGTGCCAGTAGTATATCAGGGGGCGGCCAAGAGACCCAGTACTTC,CASSISGGGQETQYF,TRBD1,TRBV19,.,TRBJ2-5
TGTGCCAGCAGTGAATTGATGATCCGGGGACTAGGCGAAAGTGAGACCCAGTACTTC,CASSELMIRGLGESETQYF,TRBD2,TRBV6-1,.,TRBJ2-5
TGTGCCAGCAGTTACTATTCCGGGGGGGCGAACACTGAAGCTTTCTTT,CASSYYSGGANTEAFF,.,TRBV6-5,.,TRBJ1-1
TGTGCCAGCAGCAAGGGACAGGGGGAGGGTGAAGCTTTCTTT,CASSKGQGEGEAFF,TRBD1,TRBV7-2,few,TRBJ1-1